One and the same sample provided the 26 T cell receptor beta chains below, sequenced in a study of CD4+ T cells in melanoma. Assay: immunoSEQ multiplex PCR; the TCRdb copy retains only in-frame clones and omits some. This table holds 15,000 to 20,000 clones, roughly 80% found once. The sample taken for sequencing was cells from a culture (not recorded whether cultured in vitro). These receptors all come from a human donor with melanoma.

V gene TRBV27 combines with J gene TRBJ2-1, with a possible D match to TRBD2 (7 bases). The V and J ends lost 4 bases and 13 bases respectively, with 23 bases between them. CDR1 and CDR2 from the germline V gene are MNHEY and SMNVEV (reference sequence). CDR3 size: 15 residues. The CDR3 sequence: CASSSRSGGYRAQFF. The CDR3 DNA follows: TGTGCCAGCAGTTCACGTTCGGGGGGCTATAGGGCCCAGTTCTTC.

This chain uses TRBV6-5 with TRBJ2-3, with a weak D call TRBD1 (5 bases). Trimming removed 7 bases at V and 1 base at J, with 9 bases between. The germline V gene has CDR1 MNHEY and CDR2 SVGAGI. This CDR3 comprises 13 residues. CDR3 nucleotide sequence: TGTGCCAGCAAGCCGACAGGCACAGATACGCAGTATTTT. Translation: CASKPTGTDTQYF.

The chain couples TRBV5-1 to TRBJ2-5, with 8 positions matching TRBD2. The trim removed 3 bases at V and 3 bases at J, leaving 4 bases unmatched. CDR3 size: 14 residues. The V gene's germline CDR1 is SGHRS and CDR2 YFSETQ. The CDR3 DNA follows: TGCGCCAGCAGCTGGACTAGCAATAAAGAGACCCAGTACTTC. This encodes CASSWTSNKETQYF.

The V gene is TRBV5-5, the J gene TRBJ2-7; D gene uncertain. CDR3 length: 13 amino acids. V shed 4 bases and J shed 3 bases, with 11 bases lying between them. The germline CDR1 and CDR2 sequences are SGHKS and YYEKEE (reference sequence). The CDR3 region is CASSHEPFYEQYF. In DNA form, the CDR3 reads TGTGCCAGCAGCCATGAACCCTTCTACGAGCAGTACTTC. Supplemented by reference TRBV5-5 and TRBJ2-7, the full variable domain reads DAGVTQSPTHLIKTRGQQVTLRCSPISGHKSVSWYQQVLGQGPQFIFQYYEKEERGRGNFPDRFSARQFPNYSSELNVNALLLGDSALYLCASSHEPFYEQYFGPGTRLTVT.

CDR3 in amino acids: CASSEDPGRETVFF. The CDR3 nucleotides are TGTGCCAGCAGTGAAGATCCGGGACGAGAAACCGTGTTTTTT. This chain links TRBV6-1 with TRBJ1-4; D perhaps matches TRBD1 (5 bases). The germline V and J ends were trimmed by 1 base and 15 bases, with 18 bases remaining between them. The CDR3 is 14 amino acids. CDR1 and CDR2 (germline): MNHNS, SASEGT.

V is TRBV30 and J is TRBJ1-5; 7 bases are shared with TRBD1. The CDR3 covers 16 residues. CDR1 and CDR2 from the germline V gene are GTSNPN and SVGIG (reference sequence). V lost 2 bases and J lost 4; bases outside the gene matches: 11. CDR3 in DNA: TGTGCCTGGAGTAGGGGACAGAGGACGGGAAATCAGCCCCAGCATTTT. Protein: CAWSRGQRTGNQPQHF.

The chain joins TRBV5-4 to TRBJ2-3, with D maybe TRBD2 (5 bases). V lost 0 bases and J lost 1, with 12 bases in between. Per germline, CDR1 SGHNT and CDR2 YYREEE (reference sequence). CDR3 size: 16 residues. The CDR3 nucleotides are TGTGCCAGCAGCTTGGAGAGGGTTCGGCGCACAGATACGCAGTATTTT. As protein: CASSLERVRRTDTQYF.

J is TRBJ2-7 and V is TRBV7-2; D not certain. Germline assignment: CDR1 SGHTA and CDR2 FQGNSA. CDR3 length: 14 amino acids. The germline V and J ends were trimmed by 3 bases and 0 bases, with 9 bases remaining between them. CDR3 protein: CASSFRTHSYEQYF. The CDR3 DNA sequence: TGTGCCAGCAGCTTCAGGACCCACTCCTACGAGCAGTACTTC.

This rearrangement joins TRBV2 to TRBJ2-2; D perhaps matches TRBD2 (6 bases). CDR1 is SNHLY, CDR2 FYNNEI, per germline. V was trimmed by 6 bases and J by 4 bases, leaving 15 bases between them. The CDR3 is 15 residues long. The DNA for the CDR3 is TGTGCCAGCAGGGAGGGACGGCGCAGCACCGGGGAGCTGTTTTTT. It encodes CASREGRRSTGELFF.

The CDR3: CASRTLGTDTQYF. The DNA for the CDR3 is TGTGCCAGCAGAACACTAGGCACAGATACGCAGTATTTT. The chain links TRBV6-5 to TRBJ2-3; TRBD2 is a possible D gene (5 bases). The germline V and J ends were trimmed by 6 bases and 1 base, with 8 bases remaining between them. The germline CDR1 and CDR2 sequences are MNHEY and SVGAGI. CDR3 length equals 13 residues.

This rearrangement joins TRBV18 to TRBJ2-2; D possibly matches TRBD1 or TRBD2 (5 bases each). V gave up 6 bases and J gave up 2 bases, with 10 bases separating them. CDR1 and CDR2 (germline): KGHSH, LQKENI. This CDR3 is 14 amino acids long. The CDR3 region has the DNA TGTGCCAGCTCGCAGGGACCTAACACCGGGGAGCTGTTTTTT. This encodes CASSQGPNTGELFF.

Concerning this clone itself: One end of the junction is discordant with germline, which a read error may explain. The gene calls are TRBV18 and TRBJ1-6, with a tentative D call TRBD1 (6 bases). Germline V CDR1 and CDR2: KGHSH, LQKENI. The CDR3 covers 16 residues. CDR3 sequence: CASSLLGAAYDSPLHF. For the CDR3, the DNA is TGTGCCAGCTCACTGCTGGGGGCGGCCTATGATTCACCCCTCCACTTT.

The rearrangement uses TRBV2 and TRBJ2-7, with TRBD2 matching over 7 bases. The CDR3 extends over 13 amino acids. V trimming: 8 bases; J trimming: 3 bases; junction bases outside the gene matches: 7. Germline V lookup: CDR1 SNHLY, CDR2 FYNNEI. CDR3 DNA sequence: TGTGCCAGCGGCCCGACTAGCCTCTACGAGCAGTACTTC. This translates into CASGPTSLYEQYF.

This rearrangement joins TRBV10-3 to TRBJ2-7; the D is unclear. From germline, CDR1 is ENHRY and CDR2 SYGVKD. Trimming took 4 bases from V and 3 from J, leaving 10 bases between them. The CDR3 spans 13 residues. CDR3 residues: CAISGFVDYEQYF. The CDR3 DNA reads as TGTGCCATCAGTGGGTTTGTCGACTACGAGCAGTACTTC.

The rearrangement uses TRBV10-3 and TRBJ1-5; 9 nucleotides agree with TRBD1. This CDR3 is built from 15 residues. The ends lost 5 bases at V and 7 bases at J; junction bases unmatched: 9. Germline CDR1 and CDR2: ENHRY and SYGVKD. The CDR3 DNA reads TGTGCCATCAGTAAGACAGGGGGAGTTTTCCAGCCCCAGCATTTT. Amino acid sequence: CAISKTGGVFQPQHF.

The CDR3 loop is CAISDTGTGAGVYGYTF. CDR3 bases: TGTGCCATCAGCGACACCGGGACAGGGGCCGGTGTCTATGGCTACACCTTC. The V call is TRBV10-3, the J call TRBJ1-2; 10 positions match TRBD1. Per germline, CDR1 ENHRY and CDR2 SYGVKD. The ends lost 6 bases at V and 4 bases at J; junction bases unmatched: 14. The CDR3 covers 17 residues.

The gene calls are TRBV14 and TRBJ1-1, with D possibly TRBD1 on 5 matching bases. The CDR3 runs to 13 residues. Germline V CDR1 and CDR2: SGHDN, FVKESK. V was shortened by 6 bases and J by 8 bases, with 16 bases between the two germline ends. DNA for the CDR3: TGTGCCAGCAGACCGGGACCGCTTGGGGAAGCTTTCTTT. Translated: CASRPGPLGEAFF. Based on the CDR3 plus reference TRBV14 and TRBJ1-1, the full variable domain is EAGVTQFPSHSVIEKGQTVTLRCDPISGHDNLYWYRRVMGKEIKFLLHFVKESKQDESGMPNNRFLAERTGGTYSTLKVQPAELEDSGVYFCASRPGPLGEAFFGQGTRLTVV.

The chain recombines TRBV2 with TRBJ2-1; possible D gene TRBD2, 5 bases. This CDR3 contains 16 residues. Trimming removed 4 bases at V and 0 bases at J, with 13 bases between. Looked up from germline, CDR1 is SNHLY and CDR2 is FYNNEI. The CDR3 bases are TGTGCCAGCAGTGTCTTGCTGGGGAGCTCCTACAATGAGCAGTTCTTC. Its protein product is CASSVLLGSSYNEQFF.

Only a few counts were recorded for this clone. V gene TRBV9 combines with J gene TRBJ2-2; perhaps TRBD1 as D (6 bases). This CDR3 is built from 16 residues. The V end lost 2 bases, the J end lost 0 bases, and 11 bases lay between the germline ends. Germline V lookup: CDR1 SGDLS, CDR2 YYNGEE. CDR3 protein: CASSVLDSTNTGELFF. The CDR3 DNA follows: TGTGCCAGCAGCGTCCTGGACAGCACGAACACCGGGGAGCTGTTTTTT.

In DNA form, the CDR3 reads TGCGCCAGCAATGTAGACCCCGTCATTCCAGGCGGCTACACCTTC. It yields the protein CASNVDPVIPGGYTF. The V and J genes are TRBV5-1 and TRBJ1-2; D is unclear. Per germline, CDR1 SGHRS and CDR2 YFSETQ. The CDR3 has 15 amino acids. V was trimmed by 6 bases and J by 8 bases, leaving 23 bases between them.

The J gene is TRBJ1-2, the V gene TRBV6-5, with D possibly TRBD1 on 6 matching bases. Trimming removed 0 bases at V and 10 bases at J, with 12 bases between. The CDR3 totals 13 residues. CDR1 and CDR2 (germline): MNHEY, SVGAGI. CDR3 coding DNA: TGTGCCAGCAGTTACTCTATGGACAGCCACTACACCTTC. Translation gives CASSYSMDSHYTF.

This chain uses TRBV7-3 with TRBJ2-5; D is possibly TRBD1 (6 bases). CDR3 size: 13 residues. V lost 1 base to trimming and J lost 5 bases, with 8 bases between them. CDR1 SGHTA and CDR2 FQGTGA come from the germline V gene. CDR3 amino acids: CASSLNRGETQYF. CDR3 coding DNA: TGTGCCAGCAGCTTAAATAGGGGGGAGACCCAGTACTTC.

This clone was counted once. This chain joins TRBV6-6 and TRBJ2-7, with D unclear. With 3 bases removed from V and 2 bases from J, the gap between germline ends came to 11 bases. Germline V gene data show CDR1 as MNHNY and CDR2 as SVGAGI (reference sequence). This CDR3 has 14 amino acids. The CDR3 sequence: CASSYYRSPYEQYF. In DNA form, the CDR3 reads TGTGCCAGCAGTTATTACCGATCCCCCTACGAGCAGTACTTC.

This chain uses TRBV6-5 with TRBJ2-1; tentative D call: TRBD2 (7 bases). V lost 2 bases to trimming and J lost 6 bases, with 14 bases between them. Germline loops: CDR1 MNHEY, CDR2 SVGAGI. The CDR3 consists of 15 residues. This chain's CDR3 is CASSYVGGGLNEQFF. CDR3 nucleotides: TGTGCCAGCAGTTACGTGGGCGGGGGCCTCAATGAGCAGTTCTTC.

J is TRBJ2-3 and V is TRBV4-2, with 7 bases matching TRBD1. Germline V lookup: CDR1 LGHNA, CDR2 YNFKEQ. The ends lost 5 bases at V and 8 bases at J; junction bases unmatched: 10. This CDR3 has 14 residues. The CDR3 loop reads CASSDRATQVTQYF. The CDR3 coding sequence is TGTGCCAGCAGCGACAGGGCTACTCAGGTTACGCAGTATTTT.

This chain joins TRBV18 and TRBJ1-1; D gene unclear. This CDR3 region has 16 residues. Germline V gene data show CDR1 as KGHSH and CDR2 as LQKENI. The V end was cut by 4 bases, the J end by 2 bases, with 17 bases between. CDR3 sequence (DNA): TGTGCCAGCTCACTCTGGGCCCCAGCGGGTAACACTGAAGCTTTCTTT. Protein sequence: CASSLWAPAGNTEAFF.